The present T cell receptor beta chain was sequenced within a study of blood T cells in healthy people across ages. General study findings and limits: Researchers said unsorted PBMCs prevented a conclusive naive versus antigen-experienced comparison.

This clonotype has a handful of counts. Its target is unknown. A J-beta primer mix and a sample-barcoded 5' primer were used in a second PCR of about 7 to 12 cycles. Researchers report that a template-switch adaptor with 12 random nucleotides tagged each cDNA molecule. TCRdb recomputed calls from the 5' RACE reads with MiXCR, one row per CDR3 protein. The repertoire includes hundreds of thousands of distinct CDR3 sequences, approximately 25% of them detected once, and roughly 9% sits in the top ten. The trim removed 0 bases at V and 2 bases at J, leaving 7 bases unmatched. The CDR3 extends over 15 amino acids. Germline CDR1 DFQATT, CDR2 SNEGSKA (reference sequence). The sample was also linked to a second study, of T cells of mothers and their children.

The sequence derives from a boy between 5 and 17 years old in good health. The source material was blood. The rearrangement uses TRBV20-1 and TRBJ2-7, with TRBD1 identical over 7 bases. CDR3 in DNA: TGCAGTGCTAGAGATCCGGGACAGTATACCTACGAGCAGTACTTC. It translates to CSARDPGQYTYEQYF.